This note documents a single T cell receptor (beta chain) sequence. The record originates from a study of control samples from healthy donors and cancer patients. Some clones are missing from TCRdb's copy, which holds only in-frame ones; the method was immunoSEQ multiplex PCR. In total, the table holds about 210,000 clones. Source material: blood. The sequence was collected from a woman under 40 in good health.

The DNA of the CDR3 is TGTGCCAGCAGGACGGGACAGATATATGGCTACACCTTC. Translating it yields CASRTGQIYGYTF. This sequence joins TRBV28 and TRBJ1-2; 7 positions match TRBD1. Germline assignment: CDR1 MDHEN and CDR2 SYDVKM. This CDR3 is 13 amino acids long. Germline trimming cut 6 bases from V and 5 bases from J; bases unmatched to any gene: 6.